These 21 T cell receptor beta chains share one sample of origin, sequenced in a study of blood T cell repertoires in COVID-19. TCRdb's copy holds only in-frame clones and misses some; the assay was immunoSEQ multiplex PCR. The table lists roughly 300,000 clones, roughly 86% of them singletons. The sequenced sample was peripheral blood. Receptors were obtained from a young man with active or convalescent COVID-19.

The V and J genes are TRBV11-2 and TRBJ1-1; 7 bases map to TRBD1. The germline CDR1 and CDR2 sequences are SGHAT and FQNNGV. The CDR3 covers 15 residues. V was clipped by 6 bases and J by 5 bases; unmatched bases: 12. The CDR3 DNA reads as TGTGCCAGCAGAGCTATCCGACAGGGTGGGACTGAAGCTTTCTTT. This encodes CASRAIRQGGTEAFF.

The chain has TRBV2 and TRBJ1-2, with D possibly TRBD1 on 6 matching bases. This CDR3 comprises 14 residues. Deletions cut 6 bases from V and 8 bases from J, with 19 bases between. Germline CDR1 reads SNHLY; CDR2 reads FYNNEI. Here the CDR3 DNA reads TGTGCCAGCAGGCGGCAGGGGCCAAATTACGGCTACACCTTC. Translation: CASRRQGPNYGYTF. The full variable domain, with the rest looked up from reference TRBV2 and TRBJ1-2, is EPEVTQTPSHQVTQMGQEVILRCVPISNHLYFYWYRQILGQKVEFLVSFYNNEISEKSEIFDDQFSVERPDGSNFTLKIRSTKLEDSAMYFCASRRQGPNYGYTFGSGTRLTVV.

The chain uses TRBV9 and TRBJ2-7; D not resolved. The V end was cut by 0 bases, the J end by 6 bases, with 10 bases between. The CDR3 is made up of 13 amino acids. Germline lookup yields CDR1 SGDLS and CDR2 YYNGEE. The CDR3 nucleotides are TGTGCCAGCAGCGTAGAAGAGCCGGGCGAGCAGTACTTC. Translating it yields CASSVEEPGEQYF.

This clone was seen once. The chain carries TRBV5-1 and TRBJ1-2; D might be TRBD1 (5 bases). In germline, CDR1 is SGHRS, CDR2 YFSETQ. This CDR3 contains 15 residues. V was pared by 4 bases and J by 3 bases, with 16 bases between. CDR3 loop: CASSPQGLIHYGYTF. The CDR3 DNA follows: TGCGCCAGCAGCCCGCAGGGCCTGATCCACTATGGCTACACCTTC.

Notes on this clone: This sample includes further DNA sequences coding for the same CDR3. The CDR3 sequence: CASSVAGGSSYEQYF. The DNA for the CDR3 is TGTGCCAGCAGCGTAGCTGGCGGAAGCTCCTACGAGCAGTACTTC. J is TRBJ2-7 and V is TRBV9; D gene ambiguous. The germline V gene has CDR1 SGDLS and CDR2 YYNGEE. Trimming removed 0 bases at V and 0 bases at J, with 10 bases between. CDR3 length: 15 residues. Filled out from reference TRBV9 and TRBJ2-7, the complete variable domain reads DSGVTQTPKHLITATGQRVTLRCSPRSGDLSVYWYQQSLDQGLQFLIQYYNGEERAKGNILERFSAQQFPDLHSELNLSSLELGDSALYFCASSVAGGSSYEQYFGPGTRLTVT.

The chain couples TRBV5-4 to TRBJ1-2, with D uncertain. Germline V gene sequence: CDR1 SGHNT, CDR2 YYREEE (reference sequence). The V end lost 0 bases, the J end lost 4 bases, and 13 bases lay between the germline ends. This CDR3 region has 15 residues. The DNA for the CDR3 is TGTGCCAGCAGCTTGGCGCAGGTCTCACGCTATGGCTACACCTTC. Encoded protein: CASSLAQVSRYGYTF.

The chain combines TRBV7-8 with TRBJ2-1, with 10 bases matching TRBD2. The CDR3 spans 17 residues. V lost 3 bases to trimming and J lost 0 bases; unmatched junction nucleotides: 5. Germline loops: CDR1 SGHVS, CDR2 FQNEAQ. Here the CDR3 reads CASSFVAGGISYNEQFF. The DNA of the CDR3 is TGTGCCAGCAGCTTTGTAGCGGGGGGCATCTCCTACAATGAGCAGTTCTTC.

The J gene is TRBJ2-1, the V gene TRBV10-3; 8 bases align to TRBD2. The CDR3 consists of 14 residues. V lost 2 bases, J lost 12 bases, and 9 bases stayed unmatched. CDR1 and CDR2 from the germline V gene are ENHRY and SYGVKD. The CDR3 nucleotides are TGTGCCATCAGTGAGGCAACGGGGGGGTCCGGGCAGTTCTTC. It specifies CAISEATGGSGQFF.

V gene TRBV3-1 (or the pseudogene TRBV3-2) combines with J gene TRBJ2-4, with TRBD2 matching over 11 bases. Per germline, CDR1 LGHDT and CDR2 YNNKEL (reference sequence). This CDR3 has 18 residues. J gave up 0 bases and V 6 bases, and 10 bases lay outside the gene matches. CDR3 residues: CASSSLAGGILAKNIQYF. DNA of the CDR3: TGTGCCAGCAGTTCTCTAGCGGGGGGAATACTAGCCAAAAACATTCAGTACTTC.

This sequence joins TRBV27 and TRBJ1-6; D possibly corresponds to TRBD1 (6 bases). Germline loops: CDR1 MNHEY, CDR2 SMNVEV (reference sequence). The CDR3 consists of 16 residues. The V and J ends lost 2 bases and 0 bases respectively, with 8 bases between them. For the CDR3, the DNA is TGTGCCAGCAGTTTAGAAGGGGGCTCCTATAATTCACCCCTCCACTTT. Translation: CASSLEGGSYNSPLHF.

The CDR3 region is CASSDTRDSGINEKLFF. The CDR3 nucleotides are TGTGCCAGCAGTGACACGCGGGACTCGGGGATTAATGAAAAACTGTTTTTT. V usage is TRBV6-7 and J usage is TRBJ1-4; tentative D call: TRBD1 (5 bases). TRBV6-7 is noted as an ORF with a role that remains uncertain. CDR3 length equals 17 residues. V lost 5 bases and J lost 4, with 20 bases in between.

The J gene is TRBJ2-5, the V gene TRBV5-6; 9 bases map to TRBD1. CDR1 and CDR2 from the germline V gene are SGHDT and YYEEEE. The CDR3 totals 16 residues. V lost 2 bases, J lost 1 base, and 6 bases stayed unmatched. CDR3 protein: CASSFQTGGTQETQYF. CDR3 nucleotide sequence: TGTGCCAGCAGCTTCCAAACAGGGGGCACCCAAGAGACCCAGTACTTC.

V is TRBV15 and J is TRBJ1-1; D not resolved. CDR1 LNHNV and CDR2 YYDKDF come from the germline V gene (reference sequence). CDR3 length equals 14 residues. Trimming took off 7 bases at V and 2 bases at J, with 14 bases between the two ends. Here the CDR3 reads CATTLRLGNTEAFF. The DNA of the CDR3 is TGTGCCACCACTCTTCGACTTGGAAACACTGAAGCTTTCTTT.

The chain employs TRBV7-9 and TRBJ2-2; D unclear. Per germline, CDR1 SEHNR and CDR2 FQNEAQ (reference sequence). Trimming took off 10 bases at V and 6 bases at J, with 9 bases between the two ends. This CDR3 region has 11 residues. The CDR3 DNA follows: TGTGCCACCACAGAGGCCGGGGAGCTGTTTTTT. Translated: CATTEAGELFF.

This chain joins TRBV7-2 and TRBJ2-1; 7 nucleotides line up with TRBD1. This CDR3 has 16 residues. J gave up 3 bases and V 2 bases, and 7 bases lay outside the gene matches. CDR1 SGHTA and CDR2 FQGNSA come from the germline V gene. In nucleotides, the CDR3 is TGTGCCAGCAGCTTACAGTCGAGGGGGCTCTACAATGAGCAGTTCTTC. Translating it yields CASSLQSRGLYNEQFF.

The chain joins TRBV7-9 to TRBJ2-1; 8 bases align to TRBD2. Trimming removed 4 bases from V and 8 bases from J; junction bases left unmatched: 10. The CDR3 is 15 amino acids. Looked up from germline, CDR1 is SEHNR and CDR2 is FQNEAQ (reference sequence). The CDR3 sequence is CASSSSGTSGDEQFF. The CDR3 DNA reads TGTGCCAGCAGCTCCAGCGGGACTAGTGGCGATGAGCAGTTCTTC.

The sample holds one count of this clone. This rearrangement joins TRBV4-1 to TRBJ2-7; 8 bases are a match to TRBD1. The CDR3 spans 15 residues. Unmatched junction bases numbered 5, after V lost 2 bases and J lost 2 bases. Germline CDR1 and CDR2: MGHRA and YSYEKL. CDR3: CASSQTGQVTYEQYF. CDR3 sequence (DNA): TGCGCCAGCAGCCAAACGGGACAGGTCACCTACGAGCAGTACTTC.

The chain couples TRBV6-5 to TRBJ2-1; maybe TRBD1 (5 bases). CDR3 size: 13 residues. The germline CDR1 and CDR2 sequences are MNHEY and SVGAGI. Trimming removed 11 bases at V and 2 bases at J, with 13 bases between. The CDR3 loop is CAVRVGTYNEQFF. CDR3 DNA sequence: TGTGCCGTCAGGGTGGGTACCTACAATGAGCAGTTCTTC.

This CDR3 is CASSDRGRNSPLHF. The DNA for the CDR3 is TGTGCCAGCAGCGACAGGGGTCGTAATTCACCCCTCCACTTT. The chain has TRBV11-2 and TRBJ1-6; 8 nucleotides agree with TRBD1. Germline CDR1 and CDR2: SGHAT and FQNNGV. The CDR3 length is 14 residues. The J segment lost 6 bases and the V segment lost 5 bases, leaving 3 bases of the junction unmatched.

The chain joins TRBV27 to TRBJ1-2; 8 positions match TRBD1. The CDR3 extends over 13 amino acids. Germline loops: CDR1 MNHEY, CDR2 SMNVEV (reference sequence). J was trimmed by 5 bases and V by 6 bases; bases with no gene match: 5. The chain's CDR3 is CASRMGQAYGYTF. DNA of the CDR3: TGTGCCAGCAGAATGGGACAGGCGTATGGCTACACCTTC.

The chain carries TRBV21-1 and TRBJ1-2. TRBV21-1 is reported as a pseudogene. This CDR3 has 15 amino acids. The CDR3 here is CASRYCPHLRVGYTF. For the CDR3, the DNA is TGTGCCAGCAGGTACTGCCCACATTTGAGGGTTGGCTACACCTTC.